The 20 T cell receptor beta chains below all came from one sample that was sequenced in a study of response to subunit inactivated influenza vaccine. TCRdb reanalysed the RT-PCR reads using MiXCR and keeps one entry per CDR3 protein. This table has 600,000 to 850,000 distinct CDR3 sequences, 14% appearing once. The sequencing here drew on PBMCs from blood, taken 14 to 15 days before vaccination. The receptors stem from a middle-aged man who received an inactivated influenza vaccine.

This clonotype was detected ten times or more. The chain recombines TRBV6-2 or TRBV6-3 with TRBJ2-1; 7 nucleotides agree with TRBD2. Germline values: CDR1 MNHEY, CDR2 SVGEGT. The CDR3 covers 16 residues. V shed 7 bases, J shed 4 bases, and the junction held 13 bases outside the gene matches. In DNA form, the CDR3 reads TGTGCCAGCATGGCCATAGGGACTACTATATACAATGAGCAGTTCTTC. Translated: CASMAIGTTIYNEQFF.

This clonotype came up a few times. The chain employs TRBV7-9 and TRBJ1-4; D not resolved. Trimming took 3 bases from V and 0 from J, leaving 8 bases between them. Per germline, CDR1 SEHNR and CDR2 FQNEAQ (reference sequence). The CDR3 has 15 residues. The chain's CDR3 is CASSFDGSTNEKLFF. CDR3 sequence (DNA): TGTGCCAGCAGCTTTGACGGTTCAACTAATGAAAAACTGTTTTTT.

The CDR3 protein is CASSLAGGTATGELFF. CDR3 in DNA: TGTGCCAGCAGCTTAGCGGGGGGAACAGCCACCGGGGAGCTGTTTTTT. This chain links TRBV7-8 with TRBJ2-2, with a tentative D call TRBD2 (6 bases). Trimming removed 0 bases at V and 4 bases at J, with 12 bases between. The germline V gene has CDR1 SGHVS and CDR2 FQNEAQ. There are 16 residues in the CDR3.

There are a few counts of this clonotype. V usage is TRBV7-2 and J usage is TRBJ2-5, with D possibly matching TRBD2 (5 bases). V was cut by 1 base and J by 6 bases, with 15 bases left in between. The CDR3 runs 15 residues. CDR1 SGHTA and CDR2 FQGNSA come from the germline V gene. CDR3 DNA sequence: TGTGCCAGCAGCTTAGTGGCGGGCGTTCAACAGACCCAGTACTTC. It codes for CASSLVAGVQQTQYF.

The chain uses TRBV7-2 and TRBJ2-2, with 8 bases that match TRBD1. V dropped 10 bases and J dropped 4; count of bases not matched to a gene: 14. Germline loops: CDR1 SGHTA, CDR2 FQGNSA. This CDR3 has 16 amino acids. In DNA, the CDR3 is TGTGCCACCACGGACCCGAGACAGGGGTTCACCGGGGAGCTGTTTTTT. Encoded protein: CATTDPRQGFTGELFF.

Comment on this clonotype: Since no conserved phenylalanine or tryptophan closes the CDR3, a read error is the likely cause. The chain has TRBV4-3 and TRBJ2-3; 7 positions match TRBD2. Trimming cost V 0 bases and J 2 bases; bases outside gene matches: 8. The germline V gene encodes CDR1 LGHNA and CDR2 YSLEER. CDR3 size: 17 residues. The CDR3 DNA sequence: TGCGCCAGCAGCCAAGACAGTGGCGGGAGAGACACAGATACGCAGTATTTA. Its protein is CASSQDSGGRDTDTQYL.

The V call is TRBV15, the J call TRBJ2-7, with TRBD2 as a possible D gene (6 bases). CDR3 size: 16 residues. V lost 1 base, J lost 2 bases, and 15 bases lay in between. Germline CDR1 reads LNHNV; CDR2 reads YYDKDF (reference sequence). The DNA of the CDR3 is TGTGCCACCAGCAGAGGTCGGGGGAAATCGCCCTACGAGCAGTACTTC. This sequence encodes CATSRGRGKSPYEQYF.

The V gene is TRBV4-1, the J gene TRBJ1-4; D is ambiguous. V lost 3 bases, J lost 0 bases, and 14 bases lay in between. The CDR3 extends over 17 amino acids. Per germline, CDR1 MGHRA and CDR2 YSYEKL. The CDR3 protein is CASSHLPVLATNEKLFF. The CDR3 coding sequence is TGCGCCAGCAGCCACTTGCCGGTACTTGCAACTAATGAAAAACTGTTTTTT.

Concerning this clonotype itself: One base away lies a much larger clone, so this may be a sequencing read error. The CDR3 DNA reads TGTGCCAGCAGGTTAGGAGATCCGCACTATGGCTACACCTTC. Its translation: CASRLGDPHYGYTF. V and J are TRBV7-9 and TRBJ1-2; the D is unclear. Per germline, CDR1 SEHNR and CDR2 FQNEAQ (reference sequence). This CDR3 region has 14 residues.

The DNA of the CDR3 is TGTGCCACCAGTGATCCAGGGGATCGGAGCACAGATACGCAGTATTTT. Amino acids: CATSDPGDRSTDTQYF. This chain uses TRBV24-1 with TRBJ2-3; D may be TRBD1 (6 bases). The V and J ends lost 3 bases and 0 bases respectively, with 12 bases between them. From germline, CDR1 is KGHDR and CDR2 SFDVKD. The CDR3 runs to 16 residues.

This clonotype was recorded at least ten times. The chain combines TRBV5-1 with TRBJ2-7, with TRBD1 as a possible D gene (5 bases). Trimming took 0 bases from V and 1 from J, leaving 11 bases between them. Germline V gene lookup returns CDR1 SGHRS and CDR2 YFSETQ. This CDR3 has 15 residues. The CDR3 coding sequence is TGCGCCAGCAGCTTGGGAGTAGGGGCTTCCTACGAGCAGTACTTC. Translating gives CASSLGVGASYEQYF.

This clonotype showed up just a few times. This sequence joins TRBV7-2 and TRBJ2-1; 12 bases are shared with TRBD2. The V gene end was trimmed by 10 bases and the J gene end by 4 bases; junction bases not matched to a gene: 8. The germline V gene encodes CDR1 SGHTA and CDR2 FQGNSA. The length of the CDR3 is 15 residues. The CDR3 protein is CANRPTSGGYNEQFF. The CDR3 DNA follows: TGTGCCAACCGCCCGACTAGCGGGGGTTACAATGAGCAGTTCTTC.

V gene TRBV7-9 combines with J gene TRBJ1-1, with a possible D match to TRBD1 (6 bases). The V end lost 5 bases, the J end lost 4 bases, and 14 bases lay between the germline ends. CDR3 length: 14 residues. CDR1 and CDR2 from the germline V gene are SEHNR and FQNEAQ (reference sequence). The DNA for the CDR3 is TGTGCCAGCAGCACCAGGGGAGGTGGCACTGAAGCTTTCTTT. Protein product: CASSTRGGGTEAFF.

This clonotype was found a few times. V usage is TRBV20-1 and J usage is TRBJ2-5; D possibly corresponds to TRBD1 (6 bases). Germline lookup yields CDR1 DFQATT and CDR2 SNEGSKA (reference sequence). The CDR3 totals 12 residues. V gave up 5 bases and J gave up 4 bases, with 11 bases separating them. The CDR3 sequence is CSAFRDTETQYF. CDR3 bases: TGCAGTGCTTTCCGGGACACAGAGACCCAGTACTTC.

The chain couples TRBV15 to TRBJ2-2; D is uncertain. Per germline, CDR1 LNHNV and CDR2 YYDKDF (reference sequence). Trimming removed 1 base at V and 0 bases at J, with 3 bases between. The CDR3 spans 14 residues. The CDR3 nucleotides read TGTGCCACCAGCAGAGGAACGAACACCGGGGAGCTGTTTTTT. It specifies CATSRGTNTGELFF.

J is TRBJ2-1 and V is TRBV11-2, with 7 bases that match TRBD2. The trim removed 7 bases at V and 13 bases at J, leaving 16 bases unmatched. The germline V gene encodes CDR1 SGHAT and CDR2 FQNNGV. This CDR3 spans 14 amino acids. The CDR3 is CASTPRGVGDGQFF. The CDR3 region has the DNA TGTGCCAGCACCCCCCGGGGGGTAGGGGACGGCCAGTTCTTC. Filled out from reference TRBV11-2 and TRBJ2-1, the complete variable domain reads EAGVAQSPRYKIIEKRQSVAFWCNPISGHATLYWYQQILGQGPKLLIQFQNNGVVDDSQLPKDRFSAERLKGVDSTLKIQPAKLEDSAVYLCASTPRGVGDGQFFGPGTRLTVL.

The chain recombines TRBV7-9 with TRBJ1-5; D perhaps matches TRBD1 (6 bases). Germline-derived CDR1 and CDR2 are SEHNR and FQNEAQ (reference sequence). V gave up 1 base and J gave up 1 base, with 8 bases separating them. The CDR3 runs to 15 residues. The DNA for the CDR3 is TGTGCCAGCAGCTTAGACAGGGAGAGCAATCAGCCCCAGCATTTT. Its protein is CASSLDRESNQPQHF.

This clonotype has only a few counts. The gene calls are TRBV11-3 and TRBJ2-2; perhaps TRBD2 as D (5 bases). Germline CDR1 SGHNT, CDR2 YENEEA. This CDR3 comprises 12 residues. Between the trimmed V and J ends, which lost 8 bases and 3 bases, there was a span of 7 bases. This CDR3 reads CASEGDTGELFF. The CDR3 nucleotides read TGTGCCAGCGAGGGAGACACCGGGGAGCTGTTTTTT. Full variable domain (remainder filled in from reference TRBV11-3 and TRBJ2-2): EAGVVQSPRYKIIEKKQPVAFWCNPISGHNTLYWYLQNLGQGPELLIRYENEEAVDDSQLPKDRFSAERLKGVDSTLKIQPAELGDSAVYLCASEGDTGELFFGEGSRLTVL.

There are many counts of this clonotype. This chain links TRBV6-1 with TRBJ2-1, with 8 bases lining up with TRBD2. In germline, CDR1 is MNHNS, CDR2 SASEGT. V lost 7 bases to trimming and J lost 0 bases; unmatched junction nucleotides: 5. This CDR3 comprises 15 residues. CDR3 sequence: CASTSGGNSYNEQFF. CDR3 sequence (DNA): TGTGCCAGCACCTCGGGGGGGAACTCCTACAATGAGCAGTTCTTC.

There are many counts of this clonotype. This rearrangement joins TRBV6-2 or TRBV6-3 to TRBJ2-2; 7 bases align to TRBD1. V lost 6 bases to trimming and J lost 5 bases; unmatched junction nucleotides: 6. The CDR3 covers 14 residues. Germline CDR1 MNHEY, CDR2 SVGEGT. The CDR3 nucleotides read TGTGCCAGCAGGCCAACAGGGGTTACCGGGGAGCTGTTTTTT. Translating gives CASRPTGVTGELFF.